This T cell receptor (beta chain) was captured in a study of blood T cell repertoires in COVID-19. Study at large: Sites in the United States, Italy and Spain provided acute and convalescent COVID-19 samples. From T cells, B-cell-depleted T cells, or PBMCs came the material, which was cDNA or gDNA.

Per the original data handling: Counts of nucleated cells, estimated from reference gene primer amplification, were obtained. The table came from immunoSEQ multiplex PCR; TCRdb's copy has only in-frame clones and leaves some out. Clonal size and the V and J genes are those of that table, whereas D and trimming came from the DNA. This table has 130,000 or so clones, approximately 84% appearing once. CDR3 length: 15 amino acids. The V and J ends lost 2 bases and 4 bases, in that order; junction bases with no gene match: 6. Germline lookup yields CDR1 GTSNPN and CDR2 SVGIG (reference sequence). This receptor was taken from a woman older than 75 with acute or convalescent COVID-19. The chain couples TRBV30 to TRBJ2-4; 9 bases agree with TRBD1. The sequenced sample was peripheral blood. The CDR3 nucleotides are TGTGCCTGGAGTAGTCGACAGGGGGTTAAAAACATTCAGTACTTC. Amino acids: CAWSSRQGVKNIQYF. Full variable domain (rest looked up from reference TRBV30 and TRBJ2-4): SQTIHQWPATLVQPVGSPLSLECTVEGTSNPNLYWYRQAAGRGLQLLFYSVGIGQISSEVPQNLSASRPQDRQFILSSKKLLLSDSGFYLCAWSSRQGVKNIQYFGAGTRLSVL.